Listed below are T cell receptor beta chains from one sample, sequenced in a study of CD8+CD57+ T cells in acquired aplastic anemia. One entry per CDR3 protein, called by TCRdb with MiXCR from the reads. The top ten hold over 10% of the sample, which has roughly 180,000 distinct CDR3 sequences, around 50% seen once. The sequencing sample was made of sorted CD4+, CD8+, or CD8+CD57+ T cells (not recorded which) from PBMCs. Receptors originate from a human donor with aplastic anemia. The CDR3 runs from the conserved cysteine through the conserved F or W. The order of the fields is V gene, J gene, CDR3 protein.

v_gene: TRBV7-8
j_gene: TRBJ1-2
CDR3aa: CASSLEGGLNYGYTF

v_gene: TRBV6-4
j_gene: TRBJ2-3
CDR3aa: CASSDGTGGTDTQYF

v_gene: TRBV13
j_gene: TRBJ1-2
CDR3aa: CASSPGQGRRGYTF

v_gene: TRBV14
j_gene: TRBJ2-7
CDR3aa: CASSRGTSGPYEQYF

v_gene: TRBV9
j_gene: TRBJ2-7
CDR3aa: CASSPRWASGSQLGEQYF

v_gene: TRBV18
j_gene: TRBJ1-1
CDR3aa: CASQGGTGANTEAFF

v_gene: TRBV6-1
j_gene: TRBJ1-3
CDR3aa: CASSPGTGGNTIYF

v_gene: TRBV2
j_gene: TRBJ1-5
CDR3aa: CASSAHPRPQHF

v_gene: TRBV6-1
j_gene: TRBJ1-5
CDR3aa: CASRKTGGQPQHF

v_gene: TRBV6-5
j_gene: TRBJ1-5
CDR3aa: CASSYGSPDSNQPQHF

v_gene: TRBV20-1
j_gene: TRBJ1-2
CDR3aa: CSANKGDYGYTF

v_gene: TRBV4-1
j_gene: TRBJ2-7
CDR3aa: CASSLGTGLYEQYF

v_gene: TRBV11-2
j_gene: TRBJ2-1
CDR3aa: CASSPGTSATVSQFF

v_gene: TRBV15
j_gene: TRBJ2-1
CDR3aa: CATSWGQGSYNEQFF

v_gene: TRBV7-9
j_gene: TRBJ2-7
CDR3aa: CASSPDTYGQYF

v_gene: TRBV27
j_gene: TRBJ1-3
CDR3aa: CASSADSPNTGNTIYF

v_gene: TRBV5-1
j_gene: TRBJ1-1
CDR3aa: CASSFDRLNTEAFF

v_gene: TRBV9
j_gene: TRBJ2-5
CDR3aa: CASSVEVGGFRTQYF

v_gene: TRBV19
j_gene: TRBJ2-3
CDR3aa: CASRRTSSSTDTQYF

v_gene: TRBV6-5
j_gene: TRBJ1-3
CDR3aa: CASSYGNRGHSGNTIYF

v_gene: TRBV20-1
j_gene: TRBJ2-1
CDR3aa: CSAFATGMANEQFF

v_gene: TRBV10-3
j_gene: TRBJ1-1
CDR3aa: CAISDGDTEAFF

v_gene: TRBV2
j_gene: TRBJ2-7
CDR3aa: CAGGLAAYEQYF

v_gene: TRBV12-3/TRBV12-4
j_gene: TRBJ1-4
CDR3aa: CASKPPAGDNEKLFF

v_gene: TRBV19
j_gene: TRBJ1-5
CDR3aa: CASSINDRRNNQPQHF

v_gene: TRBV10-3
j_gene: TRBJ2-5
CDR3aa: CAISESKRGEETQYF